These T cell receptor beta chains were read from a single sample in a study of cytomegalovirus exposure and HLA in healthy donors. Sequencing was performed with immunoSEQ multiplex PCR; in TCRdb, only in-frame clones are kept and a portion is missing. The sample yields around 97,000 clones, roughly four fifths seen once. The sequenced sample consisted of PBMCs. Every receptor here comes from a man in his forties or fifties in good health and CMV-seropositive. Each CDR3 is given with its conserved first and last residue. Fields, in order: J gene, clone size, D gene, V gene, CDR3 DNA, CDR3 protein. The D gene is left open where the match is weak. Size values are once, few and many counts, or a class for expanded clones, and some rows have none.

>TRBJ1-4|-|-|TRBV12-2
TGTGCAAGTCGCGAATCCCACAGTGCAACTAATGAAAAACTGTTTTTT
CASRESHSATNEKLFF
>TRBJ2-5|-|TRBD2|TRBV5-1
TGCGCCAGCAGCTCAAGCGGGAAGACCAGTGGAGAGACCCAGTACTTC
CASSSSGKTSGETQYF
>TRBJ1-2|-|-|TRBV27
TGTGCCAGCAGTCCGTCCGCTGGGGCCGCCTATGGCTACACCTTC
CASSPSAGAAYGYTF
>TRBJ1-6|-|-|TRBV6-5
TGTGCCAGCAGTTACAGGGAGTCACCCCTCCACTTT
CASSYRESPLHF
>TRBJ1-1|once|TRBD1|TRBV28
TGTGCCAGCAGTTCCCCCGGGACAGGGGAGACTGAAGCTTTCTTT
CASSSPGTGETEAFF
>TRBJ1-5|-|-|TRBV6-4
TGTGCCAGCAGTGCTATGTTGGGGCCCAATCAGCCCCAGCATTTT
CASSAMLGPNQPQHF
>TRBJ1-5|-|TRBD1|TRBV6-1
TGTGCAGCATACAGGGGCGGGTTATCTAATCAGCCCCAGCATTTT
CAAYRGGLSNQPQHF
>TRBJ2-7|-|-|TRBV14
TGTGCCAGCAGCCAAGCGGCGGGGATAAGGTACGAGCAGTACTTC
CASSQAAGIRYEQYF
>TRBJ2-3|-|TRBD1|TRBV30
TGTGCCTGGAGTCGGGACAGGGGAACAGATACGCAGTATTTT
CAWSRDRGTDTQYF
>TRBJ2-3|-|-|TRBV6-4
TGTGCCAGCAGTGACGACAGGTTATCAGATACGCAGTATTTT
CASSDDRLSDTQYF
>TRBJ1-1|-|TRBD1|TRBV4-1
TGCGCCAGCAGCCTAGCTGGACAGGGGGACACTGAAGCTTTCTTT
CASSLAGQGDTEAFF
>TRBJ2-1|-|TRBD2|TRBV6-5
TGTGCCAGCAGTTACGTGTCTAGCGGCTACAATGAGCAGTTCTTC
CASSYVSSGYNEQFF
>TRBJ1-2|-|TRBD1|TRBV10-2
TGCGCCAGCAGTGATACAGGGGGCGACTTAGGCTACACCTTC
CASSDTGGDLGYTF
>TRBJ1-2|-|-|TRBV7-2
TGTGCCAGCAGCTGGACAGCCCGATATGGCTACACCTTC
CASSWTARYGYTF
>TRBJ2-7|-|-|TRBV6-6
TGTGCCAGTACGGGACATTCCACCTACGGCCAGTACTTC
CASTGHSTYGQYF
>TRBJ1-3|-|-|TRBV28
TGTGCCAGCAGTTTACACCCTCAAGGGGCGCGGAACACCATATATTTT
CASSLHPQGARNTIYF
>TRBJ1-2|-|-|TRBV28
TGTGCCAGCAGTCCCCCCTCGGATCAGGGATTTTTATTGGGCTACACCTTC
CASSPPSDQGFLLGYTF
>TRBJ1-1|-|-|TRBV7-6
TGTGCCAGCAGCTTAGGTTCAGGAAAGAACACTGAAGCTTTCTTT
CASSLGSGKNTEAFF
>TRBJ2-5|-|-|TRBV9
TGTGCCAGCAGCGTAGATTTCAGGGAGACCCAGTACTTC
CASSVDFRETQYF
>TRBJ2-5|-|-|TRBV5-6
TGTGCCAGCCGGTGGAGGGCAGCCCAAGAGACCCAGTACTTC
CASRWRAAQETQYF
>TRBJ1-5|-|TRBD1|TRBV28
TGTGCCAGCGGGGGGACAGGGGGCGTCAAGCAGCCCCAGCATTTT
CASGGTGGVKQPQHF
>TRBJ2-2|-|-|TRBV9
TGTGCCAGCAGCGTAGGAGAACCCGCGGAGCTGTTTTTT
CASSVGEPAELFF
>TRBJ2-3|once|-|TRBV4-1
TGCGCCAGCAGGTTATCACGGGGGGCGGGAGATACGCAGTATTTT
CASRLSRGAGDTQYF
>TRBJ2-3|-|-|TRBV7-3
TGTGCCAGCAGCTACGGGTCGGCAGATACGCAGTATTTT
CASSYGSADTQYF
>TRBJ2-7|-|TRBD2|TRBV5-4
TGTGCCAGCAGCCCCGGGGGGGGGAGTGGCTACTACGAGCAGTACTTC
CASSPGGGSGYYEQYF
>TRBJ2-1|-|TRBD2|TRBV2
TGTGCCAGCAGTGGAGGGACTAGGGTGACTGAGCAGTTCTTC
CASSGGTRVTEQFF
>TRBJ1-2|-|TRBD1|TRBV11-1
TGTGCCAGCAGCTTGGGACAGGCCGTTAACTATGGCTACACCTTC
CASSLGQAVNYGYTF
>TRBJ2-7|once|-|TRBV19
TGTGCCAGTAGTATAGTAGATAGCTCCTACGAGCAGTACTTC
CASSIVDSSYEQYF
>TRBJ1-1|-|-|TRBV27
TGTGCCAGCAGCACAGGCCGGGTGAACACTGAAGCTTTCTTT
CASSTGRVNTEAFF
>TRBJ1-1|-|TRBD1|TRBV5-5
TGTGCCAGCAGCTTGGCCGAGACAGGGGGTACTGAAGCTTTCTTT
CASSLAETGGTEAFF
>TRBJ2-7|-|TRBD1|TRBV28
TGTGCCAGCAGAGGGACAGGGAGGGGTTACGAGCAGTACTTC
CASRGTGRGYEQYF
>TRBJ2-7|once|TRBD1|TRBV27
TGTGCCAGCAGTTACAGGACCGGGACAGCGGCCTACGAGCAGTACTTC
CASSYRTGTAAYEQYF